The 7 T cell receptor beta chains below all came from one sample that was sequenced in a study of cytomegalovirus exposure and HLA in healthy donors. Some clones are missing from TCRdb's copy, which holds only in-frame ones; the method was immunoSEQ multiplex PCR. The table lists approximately 220,000 clones, around nine tenths of them singletons. Specimen: PBMCs. The source is a man aged 18 to 30 in good health and CMV-seronegative.

This chain uses TRBV5-1 with TRBJ1-2, with TRBD1 matching 9 bases. The CDR3 loop spans 15 amino acids. V dropped 0 bases and J dropped 6; count of bases not matched to a gene: 6. Germline values: CDR1 SGHRS, CDR2 YFSETQ. For the CDR3, the DNA is TGCGCCAGCAGCTTGGGGACAGGGGCGGACGATGGCTACACCTTC. Protein sequence: CASSLGTGADDGYTF.

This chain connects TRBV28 to TRBJ2-1; TRBD2 matches at 10 bases. V shed 6 bases and J 7 bases; nucleotides not matched to a gene: 6. The CDR3 has 14 amino acids. CDR1 and CDR2 (germline): MDHEN, SYDVKM. CDR3 DNA sequence: TGTGCCAGCAGCCGTGAAGCGGGAGGGAATGAGCAGTTCTTC. Translating it yields CASSREAGGNEQFF.

This rearrangement joins TRBV7-8 to TRBJ2-7; maybe TRBD1 (5 bases). The V gene's germline CDR1 is SGHVS and CDR2 FQNEAQ. V dropped 1 base and J dropped 4 bases, with 8 bases sitting between them. The CDR3 covers 13 residues. The CDR3 DNA follows: TGTGCCAGCAGCTTAGGGGGCCAATACGAGCAGTACTTC. Its protein product is CASSLGGQYEQYF.

The chain employs TRBV7-9 and TRBJ2-1, with 12 bases aligning to TRBD1. With V trimmed by 5 bases and J by 6 bases, 5 bases remained unmatched. The germline gives CDR1 SEHNR, CDR2 FQNEAQ (reference sequence). The CDR3 consists of 15 residues. The CDR3 nucleotides read TGTGCCAGCAGCCCGGGACAGGGGGCTCGCAATGAGCAGTTCTTC. Its translation is CASSPGQGARNEQFF.

This clone was seen more than once but under ten times. V usage is TRBV2 and J usage is TRBJ1-1; TRBD1 agrees at 8 bases. This CDR3 comprises 14 residues. V was pared by 6 bases and J by 2 bases, with 5 bases of the junction left unmatched. Germline V gene sequence: CDR1 SNHLY, CDR2 FYNNEI. This chain's CDR3 is CASRMTGENTEAFF. DNA of the CDR3: TGTGCCAGCAGGATGACAGGGGAAAACACTGAAGCTTTCTTT.

The rearrangement links TRBV6-1 to TRBJ2-7; tentatively, D is TRBD2 (5 bases). The CDR3 runs 15 residues. Trimming cost V 4 bases and J 0 bases, with 13 bases left between them. Germline values: CDR1 MNHNS, CDR2 SASEGT. The CDR3 is CASSVLPGGSYEQYF. The CDR3 region has the DNA TGTGCCAGCAGTGTACTCCCTGGAGGCTCCTACGAGCAGTACTTC.

The chain employs TRBV7-2 and TRBJ2-2; weak D call: TRBD2 (6 bases). Germline V gives CDR1 SGHTA, CDR2 FQGNSA. V was shortened by 1 base and J by 1 base, with 10 bases between the two germline ends. The CDR3 length is 16 residues. For the CDR3, the DNA is TGTGCCAGCAGCTTAGTATCCGGGGGGAACACCGGGGAGCTGTTTTTT. Translated: CASSLVSGGNTGELFF. Variable domain in full (rest from reference TRBV7-2 and TRBJ2-2): GAGVSQSPSNKVTEKGKDVELRCDPISGHTALYWYRQSLGQGLEFLIYFQGNSAPDKSGLPSDRFSAERTGGSVSTLTIQRTQQEDSAVYLCASSLVSGGNTGELFFGEGSRLTVL.